One sample yielded the 4 T cell receptor beta chains listed below, sequenced in a study of blood T cell repertoires in COVID-19. The assay was immunoSEQ multiplex PCR, and TCRdb's table has in-frame clones only and misses some. The repertoire has roughly 300,000 clones, 70% to 90% of them found once; the top ten carry 5.5% to 6%. Sequencing used PBMCs or T cells enriched from blood (not recorded which). The receptors originated from a woman aged 25-40 years who had recovered from COVID-19.

This sequence joins TRBV19 and TRBJ1-2, with 8 bases lining up with TRBD1. V shed 6 bases and J 0 bases; nucleotides not matched to a gene: 3. This CDR3 is built from 14 residues. Per the germline V gene, CDR1 is LNHDA and CDR2 is SQIVND (reference sequence). The CDR3 DNA reads TGTGCCAGTAGAAGGACAGGGACTAACTATGGCTACACCTTC. Translated: CASRRTGTNYGYTF.

The chain uses TRBV5-1 and TRBJ2-4, with 9 bases that match TRBD2. J gave up 0 bases and V 0 bases, and 10 bases lay outside the gene matches. The V gene's germline CDR1 is SGHRS and CDR2 YFSETQ. There are 19 residues in the CDR3. This CDR3 is CASSLERGEPHIAKNIQYF. In nucleotides, the CDR3 is TGCGCCAGCAGCTTGGAGCGGGGGGAGCCACACATAGCCAAAAACATTCAGTACTTC.

The chain uses TRBV7-8 and TRBJ1-1; D is ambiguous. Germline V lookup: CDR1 SGHVS, CDR2 FQNEAQ. Trimming left V 5 bases short and J 2 bases short, with 21 bases between. This CDR3 spans 17 amino acids. This chain's CDR3 is CASSPMTLGRENTEAFF. The CDR3 nucleotides read TGTGCCAGCAGCCCGATGACCCTGGGCCGGGAAAACACTGAAGCTTTCTTT.

The CDR3 spells CASSESGWAGALNQPQHF. The CDR3 nucleotides read TGTGCCAGCAGTGAATCGGGATGGGCAGGAGCTCTGAATCAGCCCCAGCATTTT. The chain links TRBV6-1 to TRBJ1-5; no clear D gene. V was clipped by 2 bases and J by 4 bases, with 21 bases between them. Per the germline V gene, CDR1 is MNHNS and CDR2 is SASEGT. The CDR3 is made up of 18 amino acids.